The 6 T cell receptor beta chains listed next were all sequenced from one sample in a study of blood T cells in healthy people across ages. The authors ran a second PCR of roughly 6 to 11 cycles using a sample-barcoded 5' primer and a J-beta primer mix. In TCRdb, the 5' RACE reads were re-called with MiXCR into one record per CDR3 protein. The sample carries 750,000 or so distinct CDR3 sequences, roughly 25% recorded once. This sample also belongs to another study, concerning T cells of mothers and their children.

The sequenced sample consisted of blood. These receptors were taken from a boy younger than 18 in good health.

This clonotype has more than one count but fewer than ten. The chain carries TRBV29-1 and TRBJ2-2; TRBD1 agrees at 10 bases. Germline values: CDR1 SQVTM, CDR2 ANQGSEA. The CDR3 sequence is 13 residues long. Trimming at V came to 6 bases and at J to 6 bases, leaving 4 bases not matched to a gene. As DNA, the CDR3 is TGCAGCGTGCGACAGGGGGCCGCCGGGGAGCTGTTTTTT. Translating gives CSVRQGAAGELFF.

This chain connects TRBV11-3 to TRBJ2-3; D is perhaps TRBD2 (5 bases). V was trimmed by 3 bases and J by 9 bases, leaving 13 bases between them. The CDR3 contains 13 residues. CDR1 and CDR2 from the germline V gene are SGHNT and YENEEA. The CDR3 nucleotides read TGTGCCAGCAGCTTGCCCCCGGACTCAACGCAGTATTTT. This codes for CASSLPPDSTQYF.

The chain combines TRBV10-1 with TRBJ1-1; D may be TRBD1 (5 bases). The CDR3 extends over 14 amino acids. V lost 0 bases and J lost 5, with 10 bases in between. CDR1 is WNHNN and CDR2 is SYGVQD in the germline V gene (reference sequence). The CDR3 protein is CASSESGTVTEAFF. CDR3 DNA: TGCGCCAGCAGTGAGTCAGGGACCGTAACTGAAGCTTTCTTT.

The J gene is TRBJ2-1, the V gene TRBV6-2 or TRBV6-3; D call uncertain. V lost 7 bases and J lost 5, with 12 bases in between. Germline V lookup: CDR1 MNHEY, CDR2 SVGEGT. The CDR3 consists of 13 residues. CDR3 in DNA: TGTGCCAGCACCATCGACTCGGACAATGAGCAGTTCTTC. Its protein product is CASTIDSDNEQFF.

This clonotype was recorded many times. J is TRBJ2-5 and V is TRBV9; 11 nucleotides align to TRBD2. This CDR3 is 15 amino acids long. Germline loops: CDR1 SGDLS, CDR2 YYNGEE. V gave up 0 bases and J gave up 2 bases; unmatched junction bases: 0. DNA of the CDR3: TGTGCCAGCAGCGTAGGGACTAGCGGGCAAGAGACCCAGTACTTC. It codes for CASSVGTSGQETQYF.

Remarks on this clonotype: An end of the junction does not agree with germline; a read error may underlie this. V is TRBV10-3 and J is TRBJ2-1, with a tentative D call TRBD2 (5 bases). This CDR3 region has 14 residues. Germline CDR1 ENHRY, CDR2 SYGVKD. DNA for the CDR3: TGCGCCATCAGTGAGGGCCTAAAAAAAAATGAGCAGTTCTTC. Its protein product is CAISEGLKKNEQFF.